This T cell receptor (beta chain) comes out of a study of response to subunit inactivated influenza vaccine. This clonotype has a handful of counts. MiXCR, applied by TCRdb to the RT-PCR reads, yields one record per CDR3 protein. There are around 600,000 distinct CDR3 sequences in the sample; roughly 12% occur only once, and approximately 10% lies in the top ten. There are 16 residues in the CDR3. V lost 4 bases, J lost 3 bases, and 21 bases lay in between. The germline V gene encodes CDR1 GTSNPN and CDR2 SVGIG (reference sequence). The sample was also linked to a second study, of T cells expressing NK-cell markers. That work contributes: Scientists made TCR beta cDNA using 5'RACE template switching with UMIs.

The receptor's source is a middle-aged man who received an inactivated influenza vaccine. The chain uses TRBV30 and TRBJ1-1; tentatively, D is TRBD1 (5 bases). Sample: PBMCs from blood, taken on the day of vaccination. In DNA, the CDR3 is TGTGCCTGGATCCGTCGGGCGGGGGGAGTTGACACTGAAGCTTTCTTT. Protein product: CAWIRRAGGVDTEAFF.